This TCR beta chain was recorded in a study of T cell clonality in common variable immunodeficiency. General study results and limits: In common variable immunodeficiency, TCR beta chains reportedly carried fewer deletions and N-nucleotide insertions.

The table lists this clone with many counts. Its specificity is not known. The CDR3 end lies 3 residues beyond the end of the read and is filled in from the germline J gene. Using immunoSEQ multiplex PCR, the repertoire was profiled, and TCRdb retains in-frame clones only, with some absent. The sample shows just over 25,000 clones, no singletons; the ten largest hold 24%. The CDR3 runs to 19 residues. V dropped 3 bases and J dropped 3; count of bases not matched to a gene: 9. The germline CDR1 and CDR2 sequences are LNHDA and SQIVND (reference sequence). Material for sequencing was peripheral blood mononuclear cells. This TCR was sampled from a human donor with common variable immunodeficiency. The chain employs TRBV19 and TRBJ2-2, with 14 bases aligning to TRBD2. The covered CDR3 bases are TGTGCCAGTAGTATTAACCCACTGGGACTAGCGGGAGACACCGGGGAG. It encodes CASSINPLGLAGDTGE. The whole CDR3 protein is CASSINPLGLAGDTGELFF.